These 10 T cell receptor beta chains share one sample of origin, sequenced in a study of post-analysis software for immune sequencing data. Findings and limits, study-wide: There were a few TRBV segments more frequent in patients than controls, and TRBV5-6, TRBV5-1 and TRBV20-1 were among them.

No antigen has been assigned to these receptors. TCR beta cDNA libraries had unique molecular identifiers. From the PCR reads, TCRdb called clonotypes with MiXCR, one entry per CDR3 protein. This sample has approximately 350,000 distinct CDR3 sequences; 30% to 45% occur once, and the top ten carry around an eighth. The sample comprised blood. Receptors originate from a girl aged 10-17 years with multiple sclerosis.

This clonotype was seen more than once but under ten times. An end of the junction differs from the germline gene, which may be a read error. The V and J genes are TRBV2 and TRBJ2-3, with 11 bases lining up with TRBD2. In germline, CDR1 is SNHLY, CDR2 FYNNEI. The CDR3 extends over 15 amino acids. Written as DNA, the CDR3 is TGTGCCATTACGACTAGCGGGACCAGCACGGATACGCAGTATTTT. Translated, it gives CAITTSGTSTDTQYF.

A note on this clonotype: A read error may explain this, as a much larger clone is one base away. The V and J genes are TRBV20-1 and TRBJ2-1; D possibly corresponds to TRBD2 (5 bases). The J call could be wrong; TRBJ2-7 is a better fit for the DNA end. CDR3 length equals 16 residues. Germline V lookup: CDR1 DFQATT, CDR2 SNEGSKA (reference sequence). CDR3 coding DNA: TGCAGTGCTATCTCGGTAGGCGGGCAGGCCTCCCACGAGCAGTACTTC. As protein: CSAISVGGQASHEQYF.

As to this clonotype: No conserved phenylalanine or tryptophan ends this CDR3, so it is likely a read error. This sequence joins TRBV2 and TRBJ1-6; perhaps TRBD1 as D (5 bases). Trimming left V 11 bases short and J 8 bases short, with 16 bases between. Germline-derived CDR1 and CDR2 are SNHLY and FYNNEI. The CDR3 is 13 residues long. In DNA, the CDR3 is TGTGCCGGGCGGGACCCTCGGGATTCACCCCTCCACTGT. This sequence encodes CAGRDPRDSPLHC.

J is TRBJ2-5 and V is TRBV27, with 13 bases lining up with TRBD2. This CDR3 region has 15 residues. The ends lost 5 bases at V and 5 bases at J; junction bases unmatched: 5. Germline lookup yields CDR1 MNHEY and CDR2 SMNVEV (reference sequence). The CDR3 DNA reads TGTGCCAGCAGTCAACTAGCGGGGGGGCCTGAGACCCAGTACTTC. It encodes CASSQLAGGPETQYF.

In this sample, this clonotype turned up a few times. The rearrangement uses TRBV20-1 and TRBJ2-3, with 7 bases aligning to TRBD1. Unmatched junction bases numbered 6, after V lost 4 bases and J lost 2 bases. CDR1 is DFQATT and CDR2 is SNEGSKA in the germline V gene (reference sequence). The CDR3 is 14 residues long. The CDR3 here is CSAKPGQNTDTQYF. The CDR3 nucleotides are TGCAGTGCTAAGCCGGGACAGAACACAGATACGCAGTATTTT.

The rearrangement uses TRBV29-1 and TRBJ1-2, with D tentatively TRBD1 (6 bases). Germline CDR1 reads SQVTM; CDR2 reads ANQGSEA. This CDR3 is built from 13 residues. Trimming removed 6 bases from V and 6 bases from J, with 17 bases in between. The DNA of the CDR3 is TGCAGCGTGGAGGCCTTGGGGGCGAATGGCTACACCTTC. Residues: CSVEALGANGYTF.

This clonotype was counted between two and nine times. DNA for the CDR3: TGCGCCAGCAGCCAAGATCCGACCGCCAGGCAGCCCCAGCATTTT. Translating it yields CASSQDPTARQPQHF. The chain combines TRBV4-1 with TRBJ1-5; no definite D call. V was shortened by 0 bases and J by 7 bases, with 13 bases between the two germline ends. Germline-derived CDR1 and CDR2 are MGHRA and YSYEKL. The CDR3 contains 15 residues.

This clonotype was counted a few times. The chain couples TRBV7-9 to TRBJ2-7; 8 positions agree with TRBD1. CDR1 is SEHNR and CDR2 is FQNEAQ in the germline V gene (reference sequence). After removal of 3 bases from V and 4 bases from J, the junction contained 11 bases not matched to a gene. The CDR3 has 16 residues. The CDR3 sequence: CASSFGADRGKYEQYF. In DNA form, the CDR3 reads TGTGCCAGCAGCTTTGGGGCCGACAGGGGCAAGTACGAGCAGTACTTC.

Of note for this clonotype: Being one base from a much bigger clone, this may be a read error. This sequence joins TRBV12-3 or TRBV12-4 and TRBJ2-2; TRBD1 matches 9 bases. The CDR3 consists of 18 residues. The DNA of the CDR3 is TGTACCAGCAGTTTAGTTTCCGGGACAGGGAGTGCCGCCGGGGAGCTGTTTTTT. Protein product: CTSSLVSGTGSAAGELFF.

The chain couples TRBV7-9 to TRBJ1-2, with D perhaps matching TRBD1 (6 bases). The V end was cut by 5 bases, the J end by 8 bases, with 21 bases between. Germline V gene sequence: CDR1 SEHNR, CDR2 FQNEAQ (reference sequence). The length of the CDR3 is 15 residues. The CDR3 loop reads CASSLGRAQGRGYTF. In nucleotides, the CDR3 is TGTGCCAGCAGCCTTGGGCGGGCCCAGGGGAGAGGCTACACCTTC.